Below are 8 T cell receptor beta chains sequenced from a single sample in a study of regulatory T cells in long-lasting Graves disease. Libraries of TCR beta came from iRepertoire HTBI primers plus Arm-PCR of CDR3 regions. One entry per CDR3 protein, called by TCRdb with MiXCR from the multiplex PCR reads. Of around 450,000 distinct CDR3 sequences listed, 14% to 15% are singletons. The time point denotes: newly diagnosed GD, antithyroid drugs for less than 3 months. PBMC RNA served as the TCR library source. Another study also made use of these data, one on T cells in Graves' hyperthyroidism and ophthalmopathy.

This specimen consisted of peripheral blood mononuclear cells (PBMCs), obtained at new diagnosis, from a patient treated with antithyroid drugs. Receptors originate from a woman aged 35 to 49 with Graves disease.

This clonotype has at least ten counts. The V call is TRBV7-9, the J call TRBJ2-2; 11 nucleotides line up with TRBD2. Germline CDR1 is SEHNR and CDR2 is FQNEAQ (reference sequence). The CDR3 extends over 17 amino acids. The V and J ends lost 6 bases and 1 base, in that order; junction bases with no gene match: 7. The CDR3 sequence is CASRATGTSGNTGELFF. The CDR3 nucleotides read TGTGCCAGCAGGGCTACCGGGACTAGCGGGAACACCGGGGAGCTGTTTTTT.

This clonotype has ten or more counts. The rearrangement joins TRBV2 to TRBJ1-2; 7 positions match TRBD1. The CDR3 is 13 residues long. Germline V CDR1 and CDR2: SNHLY, FYNNEI. V was clipped by 6 bases and J by 8 bases; unmatched bases: 9. The CDR3, as DNA: TGTGCCAGCAGGCTGACAGGGCCGGGCGGCTACACCTTC. It encodes CASRLTGPGGYTF.

CDR3 DNA sequence: TGTGCCAGCAGTCAGGGACATTCTGGGGCCAACGTCCTGACTTTC. It specifies CASSQGHSGANVLTF. V usage is TRBV28 and J usage is TRBJ2-6, with D perhaps TRBD1 (6 bases). Trimming shortened V by 5 bases and J by 1 base, and 9 bases separated the two germline ends. CDR3 size: 15 residues. The germline gives CDR1 MDHEN, CDR2 SYDVKM.

The chain uses TRBV6-1 and TRBJ2-1, with D possibly being TRBD2 (6 bases). There are 16 residues in the CDR3. Trimming stripped 4 bases from V and 0 bases from J, with 13 bases between. Per the germline V gene, CDR1 is MNHNS and CDR2 is SASEGT. Here the CDR3 DNA reads TGTGCCAGCAGTGTCTCGCGGGGCGGCTCCTACAATGAGCAGTTCTTC. This sequence encodes CASSVSRGGSYNEQFF.

This clonotype was counted at least ten times. The chain has TRBV18 and TRBJ2-1; TRBD1 matches at 7 bases. The better agreement between TRBJ2-5 and the DNA end casts doubt on the J call. CDR3 length: 13 residues. The germline CDR1 and CDR2 sequences are KGHSH and LQKENI. This CDR3 is CASSPTGDETQYF. As DNA, the CDR3 is TGTGCCAGCTCACCCACAGGGGACGAGACCCAGTACTTC.

This clonotype appeared many times. This chain connects TRBV9 to TRBJ2-5; tentative D call: TRBD2 (5 bases). Germline V gene sequence: CDR1 SGDLS, CDR2 YYNGEE. Trimming took 0 bases from V and 4 from J, leaving 13 bases between them. The CDR3 contains 15 residues. CDR3 nucleotides: TGTGCCAGCAGCGTAGTAGAGGGTCGCCGAGAGACCCAGTACTTC. This gives the protein CASSVVEGRRETQYF.

The chain is built from TRBV6-2 or TRBV6-3 and TRBJ2-7, with 8 bases fitting TRBD1. V was pared by 4 bases and J by 6 bases, with 8 bases of the junction left unmatched. Germline values: CDR1 MNHEY, CDR2 SVGEGT. The CDR3 sequence is 14 residues long. The CDR3 sequence is CASSSRQGFSEQYF. CDR3 sequence (DNA): TGTGCCAGCAGTTCCCGACAGGGGTTCTCCGAGCAGTACTTC.

Comments on this clonotype: A much bigger clone sits one base away, suggesting this may be a read error. The rearrangement links TRBV12-3 or TRBV12-4 to TRBJ2-5; 7 bases align to TRBD1. The CDR3 extends over 14 amino acids. V lost 6 bases and J lost 7; bases outside the gene matches: 11. The CDR3 sequence: CASSQGQGDGTQYF. The CDR3 nucleotides read TGTGCCAGCAGCCAGGGGCAGGGGGATGGGACCCAGTACTTC.